A single T cell receptor beta chain is shown here with its context. Its specificity is unknown. The source of the sample is a study of cytomegalovirus exposure and HLA in healthy donors. Study conclusions and caveats: The listing of 150 to 200 TCR beta chains classed them as cytomegalovirus-associated. It has been reported that TCR beta sequences accurately predicted the HLA-A and HLA-B alleles of most subjects.

It was with 60 Vbeta and 13 Jbeta primers that the PCR ran. The method was immunoSEQ multiplex PCR; TCRdb's version includes in-frame clones alone and lacks a portion of them. The sample carries 40,000 to 55,000 clones, roughly 73% recorded once. The V end lost 6 bases, the J end lost 1 base, and 18 bases lay between the germline ends. Germline loops: CDR1 SEHNR, CDR2 FQNEAQ (reference sequence). There are 16 residues in the CDR3. Sequencing used PBMCs. The V and J genes are TRBV7-9 and TRBJ2-5; D might be TRBD1 (6 bases). The clonotype comes from a woman in her thirties or forties in good health and CMV-seropositive. CDR3 residues: CASSPPSTGSQETQYF. CDR3 DNA: TGTGCCAGCAGTCCGCCTTCGACAGGATCCCAAGAGACCCAGTACTTC.